A single T cell receptor (beta chain) is shown here with its context. The data are from a study of OX40 agonist ivuxolimab in advanced cancers. Overall study: Patients' therapy was ivuxolimab, an antibody that acts as an agonist of OX40 (CD134). Dosing consisted of intravenous ivuxolimab at 0.01 to 10 mg/kg every 2 weeks. Participants averaged approximately 61 years of age (range about 23 to 80) and were about 85% male.

Method: immunoSEQ multiplex PCR; TCRdb's copy keeps in-frame clones and lacks some. This table holds almost 85,000 clones, 85% to 95% found once. This CDR3 has 15 residues. Trimming stripped 1 base from V and 5 bases from J, with 15 bases between. Germline values: CDR1 SGDLS, CDR2 YYNGEE. This specimen consisted of CD4+ or CD8+ T cells sorted from blood, obtained in a trial of the OX40 agonist ivuxolimab. The TCR originated in an adult with an advanced solid tumor such as melanoma, head and neck, liver or kidney cancer. The chain has TRBV9 and TRBJ1-2, with D possibly TRBD1 on 6 matching bases. The CDR3 is CASSVTGGVGYGYTF. Here the CDR3 DNA reads TGTGCCAGCAGCGTAACCGGGGGCGTCGGGTATGGCTACACCTTC.